Listed below are T cell receptor beta chains from one sample, sequenced in a study of identical twins. TCRdb itself ran the 5' RACE reads through MiXCR, one entry per CDR3 protein. Among over 500,000 distinct CDR3 sequences listed, roughly a fifth were seen once. These data were likewise used in another study, on T cells expressing NK-cell markers.

The specimen was CD4+ T cells sorted from blood. These receptors all stem from a woman aged 18 to 35 in good health. Each CDR3 is given with its conserved first and last residue. A D gene is named only where the DNA matches it firmly. The size entry is marked missing in some rows and otherwise reads once, few, many or a size class.

J,D,length,V,size,CDR3,DNA
TRBJ1-1,TRBD1,13,TRBV20-1,-,CSAGRQGRTEAFF,TGCAGTGCTGGCCGACAGGGGAGGACTGAAGCTTTCTTT
TRBJ2-3,TRBD2,17,TRBV4-3,-,CASSQAPGLDIQHTQYF,TGCGCCAGCAGCCAGGCCCCGGGACTAGACATTCAGCATACGCAGTATTTT
TRBJ2-1,TRBD2,15,TRBV6-5,few,CASSYSQTSGRAPVF,TGTGCCAGCAGTTACTCCCAGACTAGCGGGAGGGCCCCGGTCTTC
TRBJ1-1,-,16,TRBV7-8,few,CASSLVVRERATEAFF,TGTGCCAGCAGCTTAGTGGTTCGTGAAAGGGCCACTGAAGCTTTCTTT
TRBJ2-1,TRBD2,12,TRBV6-5,-,CASSHRGGEQFF,TGTGCCAGCAGTCACCGGGGGGGTGAGCAGTTCTTC
TRBJ2-1,TRBD2,18,TRBV3-1,few,CASRGTSGGARSYNEQFF,TGTGCCAGCAGGGGGACTAGCGGGGGGGCTAGGTCCTACAATGAGCAGTTCTTC
TRBJ2-1,TRBD1,13,TRBV12-5,-,CASGWEQGPEQFF,TGTGCTAGTGGTTGGGAACAGGGGCCTGAGCAGTTCTTC
TRBJ2-7,-,11,TRBV2,-,CASGQVYEQYF,TGTGCCTCGGGGCAGGTCTACGAGCAGTACTTC
TRBJ2-7,-,14,TRBV18,few,CASSPKRVTYEQYF,TGTGCCAGCTCCCCTAAGAGAGTAACCTACGAGCAGTACTTC
TRBJ1-1,-,14,TRBV7-9,-,CASSIWGDNTEAFF,TGTGCCAGCAGCATATGGGGGGATAACACTGAAGCTTTCTTT
TRBJ2-5,TRBD1,13,TRBV29-1,-,CSSLGRGLGTQYF,TGCAGTTCACTAGGCAGGGGGCTTGGGACCCAGTACTTC
TRBJ2-7,TRBD2,14,TRBV9,few,CASSVHSGRYEQYF,TGTGCCAGCAGCGTACATAGCGGGAGATACGAGCAGTACTTC
TRBJ1-1,TRBD1,14,TRBV20-1,few,CSASLGQGRTEAFF,TGCAGTGCTAGTTTGGGACAGGGTAGAACTGAAGCTTTCTTT
TRBJ2-7,-,14,TRBV6-1,-,CASRPRVKGYEQYF,TGTGCCAGCAGACCCAGGGTCAAAGGCTACGAGCAGTACTTC
TRBJ2-7,TRBD1,15,TRBV7-8,-,CASSLGGTGRLEQYF,TGTGCCAGCAGCTTAGGGGGGACAGGGCGTCTAGAGCAGTACTTC
TRBJ2-7,-,14,TRBV3-1,few,CASSQLSATYEQYF,TGTGCCAGCAGCCAACTAAGCGCGACCTACGAGCAGTACTTC
TRBJ2-3,-,14,TRBV6-5,-,CASSYRLFTDTQYF,TGTGCCAGCAGTTATAGATTATTCACAGATACGCAGTATTTT
TRBJ2-7,TRBD2,14,TRBV12-3/TRBV12-4,-,CASSHSGGAGEQYF,TGTGCCAGCAGCCATAGCGGGGGGGCGGGGGAGCAGTACTTC
TRBJ2-3,TRBD2,16,TRBV4-1,few,CASSQGRREGIDTQYF,TGCGCCAGCAGCCAGGGGCGGCGGGAGGGAATAGATACGCAGTATTTT
TRBJ2-3,-,14,TRBV4-2,few,CASSQGGRADTQYF,TGTGCCAGCAGCCAAGGGGGAAGGGCCGATACGCAGTATTTT
TRBJ2-7,TRBD2,18,TRBV11-2,-,CASSFKFSSSGSSYEQYF,TGTGCCAGCAGCTTTAAGTTCTCCTCTAGCGGCAGCTCCTACGAGCAGTACTTC
TRBJ2-3,-,14,TRBV7-2,-,CASSSQAQTDTQYF,TGTGCCAGCAGCTCCCAAGCACAGACAGATACGCAGTATTTT
TRBJ2-1,-,15,TRBV20-1,few,CSALTRDGQVFSQFF,TGCAGTGCTTTAACCCGGGACGGTCAGGTATTCTCTCAGTTCTTC
TRBJ2-6,-,15,TRBV19,few,CASRSSGSGANVLTF,TGTGCCAGTAGATCATCAGGCTCTGGGGCCAACGTCCTGACTTTC
TRBJ2-5,-,15,TRBV9,many,CASTPGTAGGETQYF,TGTGCCAGCACCCCTGGTACAGCCGGTGGGGAGACCCAGTACTTC
TRBJ2-7,-,12,TRBV5-6,few,CASSQTYYEQYF,TGTGCCAGCAGCCAAACATACTACGAGCAGTACTTC
TRBJ2-7,TRBD2,14,TRBV20-1,-,CSARAQAGGDEQYF,TGCAGTGCTAGAGCCCAGGCGGGGGGCGACGAGCAGTACTTC
TRBJ2-7,TRBD1,14,TRBV20-1,-,CSARDRTGFNEQYF,TGCAGTGCTAGAGATCGGACAGGGTTCAACGAGCAGTACTTC
TRBJ1-2,TRBD1,12,TRBV29-1,many,CSVGQGDYGYTF,TGCAGCGTTGGACAGGGGGACTATGGCTACACCTTC
TRBJ1-5,-,12,TRBV20-1,many,CSARQGNQPQHF,TGCAGTGCTAGACAGGGCAATCAGCCCCAGCATTTT